Following are 16 T cell receptor beta chains from one sample sequenced in a study of CD8 T cells in Susac syndrome (dated 2019 in TCRdb). Preparation of the library involved the immunoSEQ multiplex PCR assay. RNA was extracted with the RNeasy kit and roughly 0.45 to 1 ug was reverse transcribed using random hexamers. Clones were called with MiXCR by TCRdb after fastp trimmed the public reads at Q25, and only in-frame beta chains were retained. Duplicate CDR3 protein sequences are folded into a single record with the most common DNA and genes. This sample is represented by about 140,000 distinct CDR3 sequences; about 95% of them were singletons. The ten largest clones take up about 0.18% of the sample. The source material was CD8+ T cells from PBMCs. These receptors were taken from a human donor with Susac syndrome.

The chain is built from TRBV24-1 and TRBJ2-1; 8 nucleotides agree with TRBD2. The trim removed 5 bases at V and 0 bases at J, leaving 5 bases unmatched. The CDR3 has 16 amino acids. Per germline, CDR1 KGHDR and CDR2 SFDVKD. The DNA for the CDR3 is TGTGCCACCAGTGTTGCCGGGACTAGCTCCTACAATGAGCAGTTCTTC. Protein sequence: CATSVAGTSSYNEQFF.

The genes are TRBV27 and TRBJ2-7, with 9 bases fitting TRBD1. CDR1 and CDR2 (germline): MNHEY, SMNVEV (reference sequence). The CDR3 runs to 12 residues. V was clipped by 9 bases and J by 4 bases; unmatched bases: 4. In DNA form, the CDR3 reads TGTGCCAGTGCGACAGGGGGATACGAGCAGTACTTC. This translates into CASATGGYEQYF.

J is TRBJ2-3 and V is TRBV7-9, with D uncertain. Trimming shortened V by 5 bases and J by 1 base, and 10 bases separated the two germline ends. In germline, CDR1 is SEHNR, CDR2 FQNEAQ (reference sequence). The CDR3 is 14 amino acids. The CDR3 protein is CASSPPDGTDTQYF. CDR3 nucleotides: TGTGCCAGCAGCCCCCCGGATGGCACAGATACGCAGTATTTT.

V gene TRBV20-1 combines with J gene TRBJ2-1; D unresolved. V was shortened by 0 bases and J by 9 bases, with 15 bases between the two germline ends. The length of the CDR3 is 14 residues. CDR1 is DFQATT, CDR2 SNEGSKA, per germline (reference sequence). For the CDR3, the DNA is TGCAGTGCTAGAGATGATGGACCCCTCGGTGAGCAGTTCTTC. This translates into CSARDDGPLGEQFF.

The chain has TRBV30 and TRBJ2-5, with TRBD2 as a possible D gene (5 bases). Trimming shortened V by 5 bases and J by 5 bases, and 24 bases separated the two germline ends. Germline V gene lookup returns CDR1 GTSNPN and CDR2 SVGIG (reference sequence). This CDR3 contains 16 residues. The CDR3 DNA sequence: TGTGCCTGGGGCCTCCCGGACTCAAATTTAGTGGAGACCCAGTACTTC. Translation gives CAWGLPDSNLVETQYF.

V gene TRBV21-1 combines with J gene TRBJ2-1; the tabulated D call, TRBD1, remains unverified against the DNA. TRBV21-1 is a known pseudogene. CDR3 size: 15 residues. CDR3 amino acids: CASSSGQGTYNEQFF. In nucleotides, the CDR3 is TGTGCCAGCAGCTCAGGACAGGGAACCTACAATGAGCAGTTCTTC.

This clonotype was recorded only once. The chain recombines TRBV12-3 or TRBV12-4 with TRBJ1-1; weak D call: TRBD1 (6 bases). V lost 6 bases, J lost 4 bases, and 12 bases lay in between. This CDR3 spans 13 amino acids. The CDR3 sequence is CASSPTGTTEAFF. CDR3 DNA: TGTGCCAGCAGCCCTACAGGGACCACTGAAGCTTTCTTT.

This chain uses TRBV7-9 with TRBJ2-1; D gene uncertain. The CDR3 is 10 amino acids. V was clipped by 5 bases and J by 6 bases, with 2 bases between them. CDR1 and CDR2 (germline): SEHNR, FQNEAQ (reference sequence). This CDR3 is CASSTNEQFF. The CDR3 DNA reads as TGTGCCAGCAGCACCAATGAGCAGTTCTTC.

The rearrangement links TRBV20-1 to TRBJ2-7; 10 bases line up with TRBD1. The CDR3 sequence is 16 residues long. Losses at the gene ends were 0 bases for V and 3 bases for J; bases not matched to a gene: 8. Germline V CDR1 and CDR2: DFQATT, SNEGSKA (reference sequence). Here the CDR3 DNA reads TGCAGTGCTAGAGAGACCGGGACAGGGGCGTTCTACGAGCAGTACTTC. Translating it yields CSARETGTGAFYEQYF.

The J gene is TRBJ1-1, the V gene TRBV12-3 or TRBV12-4; D is unclear. Trimming shortened V by 3 bases and J by 3 bases, and 11 bases separated the two germline ends. CDR3 length: 14 residues. CDR3 DNA sequence: TGTGCCAGCAGTTTCGTGCGTGCGGACACTGAAGCTTTCTTT. Its protein product is CASSFVRADTEAFF.

J is TRBJ2-7 and V is TRBV20-1; D perhaps matches TRBD1 (6 bases). This CDR3 is built from 13 residues. V lost 0 bases, J lost 2 bases, and 8 bases lay in between. Germline V gives CDR1 DFQATT, CDR2 SNEGSKA (reference sequence). The CDR3 DNA is TGCAGTGCTAGAGATCGGGACACCTACGAGCAGTACTTC. Translation gives CSARDRDTYEQYF.

The chain combines TRBV6-5 with TRBJ1-1; D gene unclear. V was trimmed by 2 bases and J by 3 bases, leaving 7 bases between them. The CDR3 totals 13 residues. The germline CDR1 and CDR2 sequences are MNHEY and SVGAGI. CDR3: CASSYEEHTEAFF. In DNA, the CDR3 is TGTGCCAGCAGTTACGAAGAGCACACTGAAGCTTTCTTT.

CDR3 nucleotide sequence: TGTGCCACCAGTGATCCTGACAGAGGATTCTATGGCTACACCTTC. Protein: CATSDPDRGFYGYTF. The chain employs TRBV24-1 and TRBJ1-2; D is possibly TRBD1 (5 bases). The CDR3 has 15 amino acids. Trimming stripped 3 bases from V and 4 bases from J, with 14 bases between. Germline V lookup: CDR1 KGHDR, CDR2 SFDVKD.

With respect to this clonotype: At one boundary the junction diverges from the germline segment, which might be a read error. The gene calls are TRBV9 and TRBJ1-1; perhaps TRBD1 as D (6 bases). Germline CDR1 and CDR2: SGDLS and YYNGEE. The CDR3 contains 13 residues. CDR3 nucleotides: TGTGCCAGCAGCGTCGGGGGGGCCACTGAAGCTCTCTTT. Its protein product is CASSVGGATEALF.

The chain is built from TRBV15 and TRBJ2-2, with a tentative D call TRBD2 (6 bases). CDR1 is LNHNV, CDR2 YYDKDF, per germline (reference sequence). V lost 6 bases to trimming and J lost 4 bases, with 21 bases between them. The CDR3 is 17 residues long. The CDR3 nucleotides are TGTGCCACCAGAAAAACCACATGGGACTTGAGCACCGGGGAGCTGTTTTTT. It encodes CATRKTTWDLSTGELFF.

This rearrangement joins TRBV27 to TRBJ2-7, with 7 bases that match TRBD2. In germline, CDR1 is MNHEY, CDR2 SMNVEV (reference sequence). The CDR3 is 13 amino acids. Trimming removed 4 bases from V and 6 bases from J; junction bases left unmatched: 6. The CDR3, as DNA: TGTGCCAGCAGTTCCCTAGCGGATTCCGAGCAGTACTTC. This codes for CASSSLADSEQYF.